The 6 T cell receptor beta chains listed next were all sequenced from one sample in a study of T-cell memory formation after mild COVID-19. TCRdb re-called the 5' RACE reads with MiXCR, one entry per CDR3 protein. This sample has around 130,000 distinct CDR3 sequences, with about 6% found just once. Sequencing used PBMCs or a T cell subset sorted from them (not recorded which). These receptors all stem from an adult woman who had mild COVID-19 (a few samples of this study predate the infection). Cell type and time point are not known.

This clonotype was seen more than once but under ten times. The chain recombines TRBV7-2 with TRBJ2-2; 9 bases are shared with TRBD1. The CDR3 length is 16 residues. Germline CDR1 is SGHTA and CDR2 is FQGNSA. The V gene end was trimmed by 1 base and the J gene end by 5 bases; junction bases not matched to a gene: 5. CDR3 nucleotide sequence: TGTGCCAGCAGCTTAGGCCACAGGGGGCGGACCGGGGAGCTGTTTTTT. It specifies CASSLGHRGRTGELFF.

The chain has TRBV2 and TRBJ2-7, with a tentative D call TRBD1 (5 bases). V dropped 7 bases and J dropped 3 bases, with 13 bases sitting between them. Germline V gives CDR1 SNHLY, CDR2 FYNNEI. This CDR3 region has 13 residues. The CDR3: CASTATANYEQYF. The CDR3 region has the DNA TGTGCCAGCACTGCGACAGCTAACTACGAGCAGTACTTC.

The chain recombines TRBV10-3 with TRBJ2-3; D is possibly TRBD1 (6 bases). The CDR3 loop spans 14 amino acids. The germline V gene has CDR1 ENHRY and CDR2 SYGVKD. Trimming shortened V by 8 bases and J by 3 bases, and 15 bases separated the two germline ends. The CDR3 protein is CAIARQETTDTQYF. In nucleotides, the CDR3 is TGTGCCATCGCCAGACAGGAGACGACAGATACGCAGTATTTT.

This clonotype turned up a few times. The chain combines TRBV27 with TRBJ1-1, with D perhaps TRBD1 (5 bases). The germline V gene has CDR1 MNHEY and CDR2 SMNVEV (reference sequence). Between the trimmed V and J ends, which lost 8 bases and 0 bases, there was a span of 10 bases. The CDR3 has 13 amino acids. In DNA form, the CDR3 reads TGTGCCAGCCGAGGGACCCTGAACACTGAAGCTTTCTTT. Translated, it gives CASRGTLNTEAFF.

This clonotype came up a few times. This rearrangement joins TRBV7-2 to TRBJ2-3; the match to TRBD2 covers 7 bases. Germline trimming cut 5 bases from V and 3 bases from J; bases unmatched to any gene: 14. CDR1 and CDR2 from the germline V gene are SGHTA and FQGNSA. The CDR3 contains 17 residues. CDR3 region: CASSPGLGGVWTDTQYF. The CDR3 coding sequence is TGTGCCAGCAGCCCAGGACTAGGAGGGGTGTGGACAGATACGCAGTATTTT.

In its sample, this clonotype was seen many times. This chain links TRBV12-3 or TRBV12-4 with TRBJ1-1, with D perhaps matching TRBD1 (6 bases). V was pared by 5 bases and J by 10 bases, with 20 bases between. This CDR3 contains 14 residues. CDR3 sequence: CASSRSAPKGGAFF. The CDR3, as DNA: TGTGCCAGCAGTCGATCGGCCCCGAAGGGGGGAGCTTTCTTT.